This TCR beta chain came from a study of T cells in Graves' hyperthyroidism and ophthalmopathy. The TCR beta CDR3 regions underwent amplification using RNA transcripts as the source. HTBI primers were employed in a first-round RT-PCR of the TCR CDR3. A single record per CDR3 protein comes from TCRdb applying MiXCR to the multiplex PCR reads. The sample holds fewer than 650,000 distinct CDR3 sequences, approximately 14% seen once. Per germline, CDR1 DFQATT and CDR2 SNEGSKA (reference sequence). V was cut by 1 base and J by 7 bases, with 14 bases left in between. This CDR3 has 14 amino acids. The sequenced material came from blood. This chain connects TRBV20-1 to TRBJ2-1; D perhaps matches TRBD2 (6 bases). This TCR came from a woman between 25 and 40 years old with Graves' hyperthyroidism that later progressed to Graves' ophthalmopathy. CDR3 nucleotide sequence: TGCAGTGCTAGAGGTGGGGGAGGTATAAATGAGCAGTTCTTC. Translation: CSARGGGGINEQFF.